The rows below give T cell receptor beta chains drawn from one sample of a study of cytomegalovirus exposure and HLA in healthy donors. TCRdb's table, derived via immunoSEQ multiplex PCR, lists solely in-frame clones and lacks some. Among roughly 130,000 clones listed, approximately 85% were seen once. The sequenced sample consisted of PBMCs. These receptors all stem from a male donor in good health and CMV-seropositive. Both conserved end residues are part of each CDR3. Fields, in order: J gene, V gene, D gene, clone size, CDR3 protein, CDR3 DNA. The D gene is left open where the match is weak. The size of a clone is reported for some rows only, either as once, few or many, or as a class for expanded clones.

j_gene: TRBJ2-1; v_gene: TRBV19; d_gene: .; abundance: .; CDR3aa: CASSLAPRNEQFF; CDR3nt: TGTGCCAGTAGCCTAGCTCCTCGCAATGAGCAGTTCTTC
j_gene: TRBJ1-5; v_gene: TRBV28; d_gene: TRBD1; abundance: once; CDR3aa: CASNGQGLGNQPQHF; CDR3nt: TGTGCCAGCAACGGACAGGGGCTGGGCAATCAGCCCCAGCATTTT
j_gene: TRBJ2-7; v_gene: TRBV11-2; d_gene: TRBD2; abundance: .; CDR3aa: CACSGRSSYEQYF; CDR3nt: TGTGCATGTAGCGGGCGGAGCTCCTACGAGCAGTACTTC
j_gene: TRBJ1-2; v_gene: TRBV7-8; d_gene: TRBD1; abundance: .; CDR3aa: CASSSLSRTGQGNYGYTF; CDR3nt: TGTGCCAGCAGCTCACTCTCCCGCACGGGACAGGGGAACTATGGCTACACCTTC
j_gene: TRBJ2-5; v_gene: TRBV19; d_gene: TRBD2; abundance: .; CDR3aa: CASSLGEGLVETQYF; CDR3nt: TGTGCCAGTAGTCTTGGGGAGGGGTTGGTAGAGACCCAGTACTTC
j_gene: TRBJ2-1; v_gene: TRBV7-2; d_gene: .; abundance: .; CDR3aa: CASSLIPAPPRGAYNEQFF; CDR3nt: TGTGCCAGCAGCTTAATCCCTGCCCCACCCCGGGGGGCTTACAATGAGCAGTTCTTC
j_gene: TRBJ2-3; v_gene: TRBV29-1; d_gene: TRBD1; abundance: .; CDR3aa: CSAQTGFLQGTQYF; CDR3nt: TGCAGCGCTCAGACAGGGTTTCTGCAAGGTACGCAGTATTTT
j_gene: TRBJ1-5; v_gene: TRBV5-4; d_gene: .; abundance: .; CDR3aa: CASSFGGAGNQPQHF; CDR3nt: TGTGCCAGCAGCTTCGGGGGGGCGGGCAATCAGCCCCAGCATTTT
j_gene: TRBJ2-7; v_gene: TRBV28; d_gene: TRBD1; abundance: .; CDR3aa: CASTRDRLSTYEQYF; CDR3nt: TGTGCCAGCACCAGGGACAGACTCTCCACCTACGAGCAGTACTTC
j_gene: TRBJ2-2; v_gene: TRBV21-1; d_gene: .; abundance: .; CDR3aa: CASSKRGWDTGELFF; CDR3nt: TGTGCCAGCAGCAAACGAGGGTGGGACACCGGGGAGCTGTTTTTT
j_gene: TRBJ2-1; v_gene: TRBV29-1; d_gene: TRBD2; abundance: once; CDR3aa: CSGIGTSANNEQFF; CDR3nt: TGCAGCGGCATCGGGACTAGCGCAAACAATGAGCAGTTCTTC